Following are 19 T cell receptor beta chains from one sample sequenced in a study of blood T cell repertoires in COVID-19. Profiling relied on immunoSEQ multiplex PCR, and the TCRdb table lists in-frame clones only, not all of them. The sample yields 280,000 or so clones, 80% to 90% seen once. Material: PBMCs or T cells enriched from blood (not recorded which). The receptors here all came from a young man who had recovered from COVID-19.

The rearrangement joins TRBV7-9 to TRBJ1-1; D remains ambiguous. CDR1 is SEHNR, CDR2 FQNEAQ, per germline (reference sequence). This CDR3 is built from 10 residues. Deletions cut 4 bases from V and 5 bases from J, with 2 bases between. CDR3 loop: CASSSTEAFF. The CDR3 DNA reads as TGTGCCAGCAGCTCTACTGAAGCTTTCTTT.

V gene TRBV9 combines with J gene TRBJ2-2; D possibly corresponds to TRBD1 (6 bases). Per the germline V gene, CDR1 is SGDLS and CDR2 is YYNGEE. CDR3 size: 13 residues. V lost 0 bases and J lost 6, with 6 bases in between. CDR3 in DNA: TGTGCCAGCAGCGTAGAGGGGGCCGGGGAGCTGTTTTTT. It is translated as CASSVEGAGELFF.

The rearrangement uses TRBV7-8 and TRBJ2-7; 7 nucleotides line up with TRBD1. There are 15 residues in the CDR3. CDR1 SGHVS and CDR2 FQNEAQ come from the germline V gene. J gave up 3 bases and V 5 bases, and 10 bases lay outside the gene matches. This CDR3 is CASSTRIDRVYEQYF. CDR3 sequence (DNA): TGTGCCAGCAGCACTCGAATTGACAGGGTCTACGAGCAGTACTTC.

The V call is TRBV25-1, the J call TRBJ2-5; 12 bases line up with TRBD2. This CDR3 spans 13 amino acids. V dropped 1 base and J dropped 10; count of bases not matched to a gene: 1. Germline assignment: CDR1 MGHDK and CDR2 SYGVNS. CDR3 DNA: TGTGCCAGCAGTGAATCTAGCGGGGGGGACCAGTACTTC. Translating gives CASSESSGGDQYF.

V usage is TRBV7-9 and J usage is TRBJ2-5; 7 bases agree with TRBD1. V trimming: 1 base; J trimming: 4 bases; junction bases outside the gene matches: 12. Germline CDR1 reads SEHNR; CDR2 reads FQNEAQ (reference sequence). The length of the CDR3 is 17 residues. This CDR3 is CASSLDGTANPRETQYF. In DNA form, the CDR3 reads TGTGCCAGCAGCTTAGACGGGACAGCAAACCCCCGAGAGACCCAGTACTTC.

V is TRBV6-4 and J is TRBJ1-1, with a weak D call TRBD1 (6 bases). Trimming removed 8 bases at V and 6 bases at J, with 13 bases between. This CDR3 comprises 12 residues. In germline, CDR1 is MRHNA, CDR2 SNTAGT. The CDR3 here is CASGYTGPEAFF. The DNA for the CDR3 is TGTGCCAGCGGGTATACAGGGCCTGAAGCTTTCTTT.

CDR3 in DNA: TGTGCCAGCAGCTTAGACGGACAGAGTCATGGCTACACCTTC. Its translation is CASSLDGQSHGYTF. This chain joins TRBV7-9 and TRBJ1-2; D possibly corresponds to TRBD1 (6 bases). The CDR3 extends over 14 amino acids. The V end was cut by 1 base, the J end by 6 bases, with 12 bases between. CDR1 is SEHNR and CDR2 is FQNEAQ in the germline V gene (reference sequence).

The chain combines TRBV30 with TRBJ2-7, with 7 bases lining up with TRBD1. Looked up from germline, CDR1 is GTSNPN and CDR2 is SVGIG (reference sequence). This CDR3 region has 13 residues. V shed 6 bases, J shed 7 bases, and the junction held 12 bases outside the gene matches. The CDR3 bases are TGTGCCTGTTCACAGGGGAGTTTGGAGGAGCAGTACTTC. Its protein is CACSQGSLEEQYF. Filled out from reference TRBV30 and TRBJ2-7, the complete variable domain reads SQTIHQWPATLVQPVGSPLSLECTVEGTSNPNLYWYRQAAGRGLQLLFYSVGIGQISSEVPQNLSASRPQDRQFILSSKKLLLSDSGFYLCACSQGSLEEQYFGPGTRLTVT.

This clone occurred once. The chain is built from TRBV27 and TRBJ1-1, with D possibly being TRBD1 (5 bases). Trimming shortened V by 5 bases and J by 7 bases, and 11 bases separated the two germline ends. This CDR3 has 12 amino acids. The germline gives CDR1 MNHEY, CDR2 SMNVEV (reference sequence). CDR3 nucleotide sequence: TGTGCCAGCAGTCCGCCGGGGGGTGAAGCTTTCTTT. This gives the protein CASSPPGGEAFF.

The chain uses TRBV30 and TRBJ1-2; D unresolved. Germline V gene sequence: CDR1 GTSNPN, CDR2 SVGIG (reference sequence). The CDR3 sequence is 11 residues long. V was trimmed by 1 base and J by 9 bases, leaving 9 bases between them. The CDR3 protein is CAWSGPGSYTF. Here the CDR3 DNA reads TGTGCCTGGAGTGGACCCGGGAGCTACACCTTC.

In nucleotides, the CDR3 is TGTGCCAGCAGCGCGATCCCTTTGACCCAGTACTTC. Amino acids: CASSAIPLTQYF. This chain uses TRBV7-6 with TRBJ2-5; no clear D. Per the germline V gene, CDR1 is SGHVS and CDR2 is FNYEAQ. Trimming removed 5 bases from V and 7 bases from J, with 11 bases in between. The CDR3 is 12 amino acids.

This chain connects TRBV5-5 to TRBJ2-5; D is unresolved. The germline gives CDR1 SGHKS, CDR2 YYEKEE (reference sequence). This CDR3 contains 14 residues. Trimming took 0 bases from V and 5 from J, leaving 11 bases between them. The CDR3 DNA reads TGTGCCAGCAGCTTGGCTCGGGTCCCGGAGACCCAGTACTTC. It translates to CASSLARVPETQYF.

The J gene is TRBJ2-1, the V gene TRBV18, with a tentative D call TRBD2 (6 bases). This CDR3 region has 13 residues. V shed 3 bases and J shed 8 bases, with 11 bases lying between them. CDR1 and CDR2 from the germline V gene are KGHSH and LQKENI. CDR3 DNA sequence: TGTGCCAGCTCACCGGCTAGCGCAGATGAGCAGTTCTTC. It translates to CASSPASADEQFF. Full variable domain (missing parts from reference TRBV18 and TRBJ2-1): NAGVMQNPRHLVRRRGQEARLRCSPMKGHSHVYWYRQLPEEGLKFMVYLQKENIIDESGMPKERFSAEFPKEGPSILRIQQVVRGDSAAYFCASSPASADEQFFGPGTRLTVL.

This clone was found a few times. The V gene is TRBV5-5, the J gene TRBJ2-7; TRBD2 agrees at 10 bases. The germline V gene has CDR1 SGHKS and CDR2 YYEKEE (reference sequence). This CDR3 comprises 17 residues. The trim removed 0 bases at V and 1 base at J, leaving 7 bases unmatched. This chain's CDR3 is CASSLAVTSGRSYEQYF. The CDR3 DNA reads TGTGCCAGCAGCTTGGCGGTGACTAGCGGGCGATCCTACGAGCAGTACTTC.

The chain has TRBV7-8 and TRBJ1-5, with D perhaps matching TRBD1 (5 bases). Trimming removed 3 bases at V and 0 bases at J, with 12 bases between. CDR3 size: 16 residues. Germline CDR1 and CDR2: SGHVS and FQNEAQ. CDR3 protein: CASSFQGRYSNQPQHF. The CDR3, as DNA: TGTGCCAGCAGCTTTCAGGGCCGATATAGCAATCAGCCCCAGCATTTT.

The V and J genes are TRBV18 and TRBJ2-2; 10 bases map to TRBD2. The CDR3 runs to 16 residues. The V segment lost 5 bases and the J segment 0 bases; nucleotides outside the gene matches: 3. Germline CDR1 and CDR2: KGHSH and LQKENI. The CDR3 reads CASSVGLAANTGELFF. Here the CDR3 DNA reads TGTGCCAGCTCAGTCGGACTAGCGGCGAACACCGGGGAGCTGTTTTTT.

V gene TRBV4-1 combines with J gene TRBJ2-5, with 8 bases fitting TRBD2. The CDR3 is made up of 16 amino acids. Germline values: CDR1 MGHRA, CDR2 YSYEKL. The V and J ends lost 4 bases and 5 bases, in that order; junction bases with no gene match: 12. Here the CDR3 DNA reads TGCGCCAGCAGCCTCAGGGTCAGACTAGCGTGGGAGACCCAGTACTTC. Translating it yields CASSLRVRLAWETQYF.

The V and J genes are TRBV13 and TRBJ1-4; possible D gene TRBD1, 6 bases. Germline V gives CDR1 PRHDT, CDR2 FYEKMQ (reference sequence). The V gene lost 5 bases and the J gene lost 0 bases, with 16 bases spanning the gap. The CDR3 sequence is 17 residues long. CDR3 residues: CASSRRGGLATNEKLFF. The CDR3, as DNA: TGTGCCAGCAGCCGACGGGGGGGGCTAGCAACTAATGAAAAACTGTTTTTT.

The V call is TRBV30, the J call TRBJ1-6; perhaps TRBD1 as D (6 bases). The length of the CDR3 is 15 residues. Trimming stripped 2 bases from V and 9 bases from J, with 17 bases between. CDR1 GTSNPN and CDR2 SVGIG come from the germline V gene (reference sequence). The CDR3 DNA is TGTGCCTGGAGTCAGGAGGTCAGGGGTCGTTCACCCCTCCACTTT. Amino acids: CAWSQEVRGRSPLHF. Complete variable domain (other parts from reference TRBV30 and TRBJ1-6): SQTIHQWPATLVQPVGSPLSLECTVEGTSNPNLYWYRQAAGRGLQLLFYSVGIGQISSEVPQNLSASRPQDRQFILSSKKLLLSDSGFYLCAWSQEVRGRSPLHFGNGTRLTVT.